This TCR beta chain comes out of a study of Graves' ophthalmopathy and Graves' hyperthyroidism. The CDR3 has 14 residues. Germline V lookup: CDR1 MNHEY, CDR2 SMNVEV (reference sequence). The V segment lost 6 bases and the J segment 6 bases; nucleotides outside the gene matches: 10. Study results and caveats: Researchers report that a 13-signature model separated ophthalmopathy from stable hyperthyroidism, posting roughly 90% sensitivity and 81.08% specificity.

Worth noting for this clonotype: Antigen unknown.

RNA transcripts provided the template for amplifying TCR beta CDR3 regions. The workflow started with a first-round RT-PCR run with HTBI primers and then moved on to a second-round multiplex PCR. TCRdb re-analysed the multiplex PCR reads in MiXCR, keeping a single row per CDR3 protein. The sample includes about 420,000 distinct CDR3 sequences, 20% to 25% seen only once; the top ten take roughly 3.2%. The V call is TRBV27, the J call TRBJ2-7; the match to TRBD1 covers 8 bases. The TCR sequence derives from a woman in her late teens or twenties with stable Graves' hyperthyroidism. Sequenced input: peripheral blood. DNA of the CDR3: TGTGCCAGCAGCCTAACTCTAACAGGGGGCGAGCAGTACTTC. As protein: CASSLTLTGGEQYF.